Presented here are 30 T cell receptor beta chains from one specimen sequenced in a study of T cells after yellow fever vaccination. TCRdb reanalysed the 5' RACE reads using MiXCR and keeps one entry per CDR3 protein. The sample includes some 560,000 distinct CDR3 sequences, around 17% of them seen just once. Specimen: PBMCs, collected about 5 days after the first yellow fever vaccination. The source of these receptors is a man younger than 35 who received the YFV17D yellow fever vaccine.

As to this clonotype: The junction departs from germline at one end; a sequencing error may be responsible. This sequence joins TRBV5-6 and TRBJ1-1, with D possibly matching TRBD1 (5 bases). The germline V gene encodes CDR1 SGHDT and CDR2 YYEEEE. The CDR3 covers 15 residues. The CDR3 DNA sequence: TGTGCCAGCAGCTTGGCTGGGGGGGGGAACGCTGAAGCTTTCTTT. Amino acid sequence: CASSLAGGGNAEAFF.

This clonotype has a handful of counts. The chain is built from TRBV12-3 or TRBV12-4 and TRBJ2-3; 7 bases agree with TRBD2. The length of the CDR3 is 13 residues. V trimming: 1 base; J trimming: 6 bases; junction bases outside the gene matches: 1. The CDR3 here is CASSLDGGDTQYF. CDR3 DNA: TGTGCCAGCAGTTTAGACGGGGGGGATACGCAGTATTTT.

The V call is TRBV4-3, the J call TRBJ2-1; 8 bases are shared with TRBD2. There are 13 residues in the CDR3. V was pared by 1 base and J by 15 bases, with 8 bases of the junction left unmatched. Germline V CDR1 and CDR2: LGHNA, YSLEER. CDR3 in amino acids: CASSQVGGGPVFF. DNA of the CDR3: TGCGCCAGCAGCCAAGTAGGCGGGGGGCCCGTGTTCTTC.

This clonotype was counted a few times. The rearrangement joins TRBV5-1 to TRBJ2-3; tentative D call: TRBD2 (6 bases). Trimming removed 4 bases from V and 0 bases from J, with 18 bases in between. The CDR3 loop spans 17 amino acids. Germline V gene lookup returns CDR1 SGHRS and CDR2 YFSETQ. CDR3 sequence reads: CASSPPGAGISTDTQYF. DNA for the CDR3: TGCGCCAGCAGCCCTCCCGGAGCGGGCATAAGCACAGATACGCAGTATTTT. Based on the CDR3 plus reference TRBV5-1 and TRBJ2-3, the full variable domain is KAGVTQTPRYLIKTRGQQVTLSCSPISGHRSVSWYQQTPGQGLQFLFEYFSETQRNKGNFPGRFSGRQFSNSRSEMNVSTLELGDSALYLCASSPPGAGISTDTQYFGPGTRLTVL.

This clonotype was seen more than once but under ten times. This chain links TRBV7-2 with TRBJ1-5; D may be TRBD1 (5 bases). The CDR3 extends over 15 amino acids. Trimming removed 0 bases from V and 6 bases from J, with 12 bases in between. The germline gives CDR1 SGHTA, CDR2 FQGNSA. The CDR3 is CASSLAPGYGQPQHF. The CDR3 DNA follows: TGTGCCAGCAGCTTAGCCCCAGGGTACGGTCAGCCCCAGCATTTT.

DNA of the CDR3: TGTGCCACCAGTGATTTCGCGCAGGGGACAGATACGCAGTATTTT. This encodes CATSDFAQGTDTQYF. This chain joins TRBV24-1 and TRBJ2-3; maybe TRBD1 (6 bases). Trimming took off 1 base at V and 3 bases at J, with 10 bases between the two ends. This CDR3 contains 15 residues. Germline lookup yields CDR1 KGHDR and CDR2 SFDVKD.

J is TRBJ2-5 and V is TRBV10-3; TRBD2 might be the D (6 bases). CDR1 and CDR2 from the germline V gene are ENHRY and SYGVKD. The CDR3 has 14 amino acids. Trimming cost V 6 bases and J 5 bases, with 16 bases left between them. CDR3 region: CAIRDRGARETQYF. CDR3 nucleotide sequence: TGTGCCATCAGGGACCGCGGGGCACGGGAGACCCAGTACTTC.

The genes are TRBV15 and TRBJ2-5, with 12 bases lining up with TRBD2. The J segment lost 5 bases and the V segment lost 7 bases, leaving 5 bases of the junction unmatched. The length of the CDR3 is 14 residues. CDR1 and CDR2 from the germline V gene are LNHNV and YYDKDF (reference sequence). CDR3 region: CATNLAGGLETQYF. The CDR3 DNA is TGTGCCACCAACCTAGCGGGGGGGCTCGAGACCCAGTACTTC.

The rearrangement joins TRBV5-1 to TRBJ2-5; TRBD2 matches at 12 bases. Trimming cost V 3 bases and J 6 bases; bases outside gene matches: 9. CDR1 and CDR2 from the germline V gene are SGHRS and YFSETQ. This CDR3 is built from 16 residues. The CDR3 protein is CASSSTLAGGLKTQYF. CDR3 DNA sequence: TGCGCCAGCAGCTCTACCCTAGCGGGGGGGCTAAAGACCCAGTACTTC. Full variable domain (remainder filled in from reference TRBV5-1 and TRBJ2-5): KAGVTQTPRYLIKTRGQQVTLSCSPISGHRSVSWYQQTPGQGLQFLFEYFSETQRNKGNFPGRFSGRQFSNSRSEMNVSTLELGDSALYLCASSSTLAGGLKTQYFGPGTRLLVL.

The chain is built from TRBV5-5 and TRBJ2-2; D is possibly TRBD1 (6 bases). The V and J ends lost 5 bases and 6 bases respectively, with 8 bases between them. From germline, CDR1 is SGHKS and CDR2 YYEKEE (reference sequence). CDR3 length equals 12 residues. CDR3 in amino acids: CASRGGSGELFF. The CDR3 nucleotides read TGTGCCAGCAGAGGGGGTTCCGGGGAGCTGTTTTTT.

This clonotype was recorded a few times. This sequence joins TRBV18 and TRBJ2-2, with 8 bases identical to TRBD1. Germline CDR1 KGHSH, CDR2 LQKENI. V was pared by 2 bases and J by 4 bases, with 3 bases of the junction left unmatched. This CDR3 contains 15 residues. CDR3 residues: CASSPRQGATGELFF. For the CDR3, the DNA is TGTGCCAGCTCACCAAGGCAGGGGGCCACCGGGGAGCTGTTTTTT. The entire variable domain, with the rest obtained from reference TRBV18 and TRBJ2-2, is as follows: NAGVMQNPRHLVRRRGQEARLRCSPMKGHSHVYWYRQLPEEGLKFMVYLQKENIIDESGMPKERFSAEFPKEGPSILRIQQVVRGDSAAYFCASSPRQGATGELFFGEGSRLTVL.

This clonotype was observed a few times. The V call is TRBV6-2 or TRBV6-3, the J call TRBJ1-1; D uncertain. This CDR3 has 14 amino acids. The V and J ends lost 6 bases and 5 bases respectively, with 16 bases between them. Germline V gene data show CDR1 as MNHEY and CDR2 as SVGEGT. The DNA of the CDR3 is TGTGCCAGCAGCCCTCCACCGTCAAGTACTGAAGCTTTCTTT. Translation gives CASSPPPSSTEAFF.

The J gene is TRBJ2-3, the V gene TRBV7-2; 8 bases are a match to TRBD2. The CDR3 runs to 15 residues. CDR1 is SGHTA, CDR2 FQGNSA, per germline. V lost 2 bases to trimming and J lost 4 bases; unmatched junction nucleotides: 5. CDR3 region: CASSLFLAGSDTQYF. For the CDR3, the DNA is TGTGCCAGCAGCTTATTTTTAGCGGGATCAGATACGCAGTATTTT.

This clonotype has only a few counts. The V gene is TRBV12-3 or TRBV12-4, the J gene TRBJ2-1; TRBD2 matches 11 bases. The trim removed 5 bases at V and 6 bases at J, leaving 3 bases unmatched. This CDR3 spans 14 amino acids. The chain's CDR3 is CASSVSGGANEQFF. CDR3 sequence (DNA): TGTGCCAGCAGTGTTAGCGGGGGGGCCAATGAGCAGTTCTTC.

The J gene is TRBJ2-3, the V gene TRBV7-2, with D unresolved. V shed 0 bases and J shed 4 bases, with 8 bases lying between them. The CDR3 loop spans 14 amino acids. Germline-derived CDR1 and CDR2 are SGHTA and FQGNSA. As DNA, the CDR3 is TGTGCCAGCAGCTTAGCCCGACACTCAGATACGCAGTATTTT. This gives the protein CASSLARHSDTQYF.

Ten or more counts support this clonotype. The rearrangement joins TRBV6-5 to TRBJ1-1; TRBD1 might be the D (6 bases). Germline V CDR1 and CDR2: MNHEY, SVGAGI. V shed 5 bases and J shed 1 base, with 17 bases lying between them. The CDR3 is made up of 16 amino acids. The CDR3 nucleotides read TGTGCCAGCAGTCCGTTGGGGGGGCGAGGGAACACTGAAGCTTTCTTT. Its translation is CASSPLGGRGNTEAFF.

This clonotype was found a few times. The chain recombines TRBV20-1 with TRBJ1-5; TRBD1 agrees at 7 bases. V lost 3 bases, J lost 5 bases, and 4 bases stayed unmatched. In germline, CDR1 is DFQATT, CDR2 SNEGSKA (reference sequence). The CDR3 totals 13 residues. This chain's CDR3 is CSASTGVDQPQHF. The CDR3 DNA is TGCAGTGCTAGTACAGGGGTTGATCAGCCCCAGCATTTT.

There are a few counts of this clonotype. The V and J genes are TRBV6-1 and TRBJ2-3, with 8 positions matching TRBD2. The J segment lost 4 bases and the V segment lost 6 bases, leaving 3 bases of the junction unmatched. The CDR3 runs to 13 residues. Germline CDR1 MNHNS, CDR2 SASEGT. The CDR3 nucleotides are TGTGCCAGCAGACCGACTAGCGCAGATACGCAGTATTTT. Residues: CASRPTSADTQYF.

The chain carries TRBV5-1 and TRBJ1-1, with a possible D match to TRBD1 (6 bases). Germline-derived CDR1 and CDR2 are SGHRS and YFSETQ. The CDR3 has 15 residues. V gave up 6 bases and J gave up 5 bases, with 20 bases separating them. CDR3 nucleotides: TGCGCCAGCACCCCCAGGGGCCGGGGGCGAACTGAAGCTTTCTTT. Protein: CASTPRGRGRTEAFF.

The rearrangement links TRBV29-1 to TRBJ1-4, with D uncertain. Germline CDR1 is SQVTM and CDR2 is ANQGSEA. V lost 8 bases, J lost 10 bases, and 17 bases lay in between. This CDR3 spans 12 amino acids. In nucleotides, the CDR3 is TGCAGCTACGGACGGCCGGCAGGAAAACTGTTTTTT. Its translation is CSYGRPAGKLFF.

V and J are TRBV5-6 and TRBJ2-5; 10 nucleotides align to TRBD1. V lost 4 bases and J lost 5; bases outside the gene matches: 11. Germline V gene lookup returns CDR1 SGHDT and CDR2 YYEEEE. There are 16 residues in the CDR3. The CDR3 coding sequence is TGTGCCAGCAGCGGGGCCGGGACAGGGGTTTCTGAGACCCAGTACTTC. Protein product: CASSGAGTGVSETQYF.

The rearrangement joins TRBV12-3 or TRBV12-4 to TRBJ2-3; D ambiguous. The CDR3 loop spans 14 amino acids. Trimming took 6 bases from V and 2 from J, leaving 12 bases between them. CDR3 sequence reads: CASSPLLNTDTQYF. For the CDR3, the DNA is TGTGCCAGCAGCCCCCTACTGAACACAGATACGCAGTATTTT.

The CDR3 region has the DNA TGTGCCAGCTGTCCGGGACAGGAATCCAATGAGCAGTTCTTC. It codes for CASCPGQESNEQFF. V is TRBV11-1 and J is TRBJ2-1; 8 bases agree with TRBD1. The J segment lost 6 bases and the V segment lost 8 bases, leaving 9 bases of the junction unmatched. Germline CDR1 SGHAT, CDR2 FQDESV (reference sequence). CDR3 length equals 14 residues.

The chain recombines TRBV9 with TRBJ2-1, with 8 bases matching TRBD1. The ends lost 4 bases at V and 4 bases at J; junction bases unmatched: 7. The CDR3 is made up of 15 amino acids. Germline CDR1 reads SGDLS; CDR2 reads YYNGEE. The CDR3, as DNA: TGTGCCAGCAGCTGGGGACAGGATAGATACAATGAGCAGTTCTTC. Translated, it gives CASSWGQDRYNEQFF.

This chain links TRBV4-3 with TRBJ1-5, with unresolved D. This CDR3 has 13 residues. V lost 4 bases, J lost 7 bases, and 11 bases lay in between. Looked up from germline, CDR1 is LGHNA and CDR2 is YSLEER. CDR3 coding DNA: TGCGCCAGCAGCCTAGACATAAGCCAGCCCCAGCATTTT. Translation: CASSLDISQPQHF.

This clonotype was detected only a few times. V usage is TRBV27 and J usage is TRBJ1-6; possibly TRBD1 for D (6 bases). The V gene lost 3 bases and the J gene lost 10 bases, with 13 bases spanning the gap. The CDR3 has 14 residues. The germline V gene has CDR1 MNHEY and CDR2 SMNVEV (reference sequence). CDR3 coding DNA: TGTGCCAGCAGTTTGGGTACGACAGGCTCACCCCTCCACTTT. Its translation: CASSLGTTGSPLHF.

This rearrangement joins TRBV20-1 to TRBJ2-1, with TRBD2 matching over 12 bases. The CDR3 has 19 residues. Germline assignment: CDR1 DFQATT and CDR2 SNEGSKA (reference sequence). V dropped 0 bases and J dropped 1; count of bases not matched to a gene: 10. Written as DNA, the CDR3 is TGCAGTGCTAGAGATATTGGGCTAGCGGGGGGGCAGTCCTACAATGAGCAGTTCTTC. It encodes CSARDIGLAGGQSYNEQFF.

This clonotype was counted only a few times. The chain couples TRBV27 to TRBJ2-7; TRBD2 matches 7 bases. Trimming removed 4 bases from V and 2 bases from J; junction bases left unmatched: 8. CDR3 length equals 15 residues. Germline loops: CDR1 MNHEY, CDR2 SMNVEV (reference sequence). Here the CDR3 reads CASSSRLGGAYEQYF. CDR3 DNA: TGTGCCAGCAGTTCAAGACTGGGAGGGGCCTACGAGCAGTACTTC.

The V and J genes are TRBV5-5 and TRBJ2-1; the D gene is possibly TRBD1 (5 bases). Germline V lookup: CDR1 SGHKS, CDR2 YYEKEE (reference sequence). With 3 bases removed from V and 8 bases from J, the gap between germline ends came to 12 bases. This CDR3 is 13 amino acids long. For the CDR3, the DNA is TGTGCCAGCAGCTCCCCAAGGGGTCATGAGCAGTTCTTC. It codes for CASSSPRGHEQFF.

The CDR3 nucleotides are TGTGCCAGCAGTCCACTCTGGAATGGCTACACCTTC. Translation gives CASSPLWNGYTF. The chain carries TRBV12-3 or TRBV12-4 and TRBJ1-2; D not certain. The CDR3 runs to 12 residues. The V end lost 5 bases, the J end lost 6 bases, and 10 bases lay between the germline ends.